This T cell receptor beta chain is drawn from a study of OX40 agonist ivuxolimab in advanced cancers. Study details: Patients were roughly 83% male with ages roughly 23 to 79, mean 60.

TCRdb's table, derived via immunoSEQ multiplex PCR, lists solely in-frame clones and lacks some. The sample has about 94,000 clones, 87% seen once. Germline V gives CDR1 LNHDA, CDR2 SQIVND (reference sequence). Unmatched junction bases numbered 4, after V lost 4 bases and J lost 7 bases. CDR3 length: 14 amino acids. This clone was counted a few times. The chain uses TRBV19 and TRBJ2-1; TRBD1 matches at 10 bases. This TCR came from an adult with an advanced solid tumor such as melanoma, head and neck, liver or kidney cancer. The specimen was CD4+ or CD8+ T cells sorted from blood, collected in a trial of the OX40 agonist ivuxolimab. The chain's CDR3 is CASSTRTGGNEQFF. Here the CDR3 DNA reads TGTGCCAGTAGTACCAGGACAGGGGGGAATGAGCAGTTCTTC.